A single sample gave rise to the 2 T cell receptor beta chains below, sequenced in a study of cytomegalovirus exposure and HLA in healthy donors. Primers included in the PCR were 60 Vbeta and 13 Jbeta primers. Assay: immunoSEQ multiplex PCR; the TCRdb copy retains only in-frame clones and omits some. The sample lists fewer than 120,000 clones; roughly 80% were seen once. Sequenced: PBMCs. The source is a man aged 30-40 years in good health and CMV-seropositive.

The CDR3 sequence is CASSIPNSGGPGANVLTF. CDR3 coding DNA: TGTGCCAGTAGTATCCCAAACTCAGGGGGGCCTGGGGCCAACGTCCTGACTTTC. The chain uses TRBV19 and TRBJ2-6; D is possibly TRBD1 (7 bases). Germline values: CDR1 LNHDA, CDR2 SQIVND (reference sequence). CDR3 length: 18 residues. Trimming left V 3 bases short and J 2 bases short, with 17 bases between.

The genes are TRBV6-5 and TRBJ2-7, with 12 bases matching TRBD1. Germline CDR1 and CDR2: MNHEY and SVGAGI. The CDR3 is made up of 15 amino acids. The V segment lost 2 bases and the J segment 3 bases; nucleotides outside the gene matches: 2. CDR3 in DNA: TGTGCCAGCAGTTACGGGACAGGGGGCGGCTACGAGCAGTACTTC. Its protein product is CASSYGTGGGYEQYF.